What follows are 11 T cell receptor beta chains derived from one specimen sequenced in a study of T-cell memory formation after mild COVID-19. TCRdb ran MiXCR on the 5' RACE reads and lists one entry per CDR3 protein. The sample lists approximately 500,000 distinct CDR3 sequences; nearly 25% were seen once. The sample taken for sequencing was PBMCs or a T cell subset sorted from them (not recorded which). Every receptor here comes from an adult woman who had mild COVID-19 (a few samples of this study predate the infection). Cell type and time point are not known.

The CDR3 spells CASSRLADDYEQYF. The DNA of the CDR3 is TGTGCCAGCAGCAGACTAGCGGATGACTACGAGCAGTACTTC. This chain connects TRBV6-5 to TRBJ2-7; 9 bases match TRBD2. The length of the CDR3 is 14 residues. CDR1 MNHEY and CDR2 SVGAGI come from the germline V gene. V shed 6 bases and J 3 bases; nucleotides not matched to a gene: 6.

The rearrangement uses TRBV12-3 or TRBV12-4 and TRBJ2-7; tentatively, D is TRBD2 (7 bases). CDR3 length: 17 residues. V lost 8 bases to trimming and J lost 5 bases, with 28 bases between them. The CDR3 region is CASSYLGGLAVLHEQYF. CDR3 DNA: TGTGCCAGCTCTTACCTGGGGGGCCTAGCGGTCCTCCACGAGCAGTACTTC.

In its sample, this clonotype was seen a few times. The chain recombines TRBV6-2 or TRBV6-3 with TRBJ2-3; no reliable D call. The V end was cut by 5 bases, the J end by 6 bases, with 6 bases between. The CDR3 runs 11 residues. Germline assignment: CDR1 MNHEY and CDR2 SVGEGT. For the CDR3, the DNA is TGTGCCAGCAGTGTGATGGATACGCAGTATTTT. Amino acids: CASSVMDTQYF.

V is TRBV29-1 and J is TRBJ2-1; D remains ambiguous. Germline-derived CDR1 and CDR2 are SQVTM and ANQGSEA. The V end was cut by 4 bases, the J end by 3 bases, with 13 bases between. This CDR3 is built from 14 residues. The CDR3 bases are TGCAGCGTTGGTGTGGCGCCGATCTACAATGAGCAGTTCTTC. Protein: CSVGVAPIYNEQFF.

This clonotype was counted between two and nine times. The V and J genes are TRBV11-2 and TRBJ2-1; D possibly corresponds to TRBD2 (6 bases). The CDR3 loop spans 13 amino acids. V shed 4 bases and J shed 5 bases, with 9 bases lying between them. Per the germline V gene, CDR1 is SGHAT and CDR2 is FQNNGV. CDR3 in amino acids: CASSSGLHNEQFF. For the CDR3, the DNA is TGTGCCAGCAGCTCGGGACTCCACAATGAGCAGTTCTTC.

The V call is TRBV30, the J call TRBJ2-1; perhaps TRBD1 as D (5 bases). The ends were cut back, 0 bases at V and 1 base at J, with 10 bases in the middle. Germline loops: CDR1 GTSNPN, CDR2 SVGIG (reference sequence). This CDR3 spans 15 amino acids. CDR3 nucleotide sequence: TGTGCCTGGAGTGTGGGCAGGGTTTCCTACAATGAGCAGTTCTTC. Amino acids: CAWSVGRVSYNEQFF. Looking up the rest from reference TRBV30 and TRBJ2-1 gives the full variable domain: SQTIHQWPATLVQPVGSPLSLECTVEGTSNPNLYWYRQAAGRGLQLLFYSVGIGQISSEVPQNLSASRPQDRQFILSSKKLLLSDSGFYLCAWSVGRVSYNEQFFGPGTRLTVL.

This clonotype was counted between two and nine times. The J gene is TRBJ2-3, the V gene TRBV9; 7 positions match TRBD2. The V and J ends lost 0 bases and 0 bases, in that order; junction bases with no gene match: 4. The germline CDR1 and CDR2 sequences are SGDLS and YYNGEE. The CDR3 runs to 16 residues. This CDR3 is CASSVGPSGSTDTQYF. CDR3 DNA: TGTGCCAGCAGCGTAGGCCCTAGCGGAAGCACAGATACGCAGTATTTT.

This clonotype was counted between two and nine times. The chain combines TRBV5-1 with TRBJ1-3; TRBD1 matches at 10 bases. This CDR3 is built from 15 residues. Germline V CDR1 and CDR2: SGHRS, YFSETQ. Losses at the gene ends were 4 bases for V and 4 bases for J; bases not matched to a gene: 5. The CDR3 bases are TGCGCCAGCAGCCCGGGACAGGGGAGCGGAAACACCATATATTTT. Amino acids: CASSPGQGSGNTIYF.

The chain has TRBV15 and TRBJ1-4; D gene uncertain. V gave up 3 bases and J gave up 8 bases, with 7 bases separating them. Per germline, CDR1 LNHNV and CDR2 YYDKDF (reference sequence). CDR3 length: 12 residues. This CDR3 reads CATSSRREKLFF. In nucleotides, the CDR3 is TGTGCCACCAGCAGTCGACGGGAAAAACTGTTTTTT. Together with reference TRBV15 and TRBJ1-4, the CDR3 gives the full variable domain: DAMVIQNPRYQVTQFGKPVTLSCSQTLNHNVMYWYQQKSSQAPKLLFHYYDKDFNNEADTPDNFQSRRPNTSFCFLDIRSPGLGDTAMYLCATSSRREKLFFGSGTQLSVL.

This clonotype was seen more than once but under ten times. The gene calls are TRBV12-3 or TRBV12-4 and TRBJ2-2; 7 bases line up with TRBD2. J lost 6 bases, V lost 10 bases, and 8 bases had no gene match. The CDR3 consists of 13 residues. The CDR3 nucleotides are TGTGCCACCGGGGGGAACGTCGCCGGGGAGCTGTTTTTT. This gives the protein CATGGNVAGELFF.

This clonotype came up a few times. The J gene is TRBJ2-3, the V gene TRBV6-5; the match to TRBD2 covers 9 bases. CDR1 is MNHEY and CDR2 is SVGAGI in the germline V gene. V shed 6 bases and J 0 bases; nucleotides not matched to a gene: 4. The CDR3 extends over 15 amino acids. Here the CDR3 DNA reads TGTGCCAGCAGATTAGCGGGGGCGAGCACAGATACGCAGTATTTT. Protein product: CASRLAGASTDTQYF.